These 4 T cell receptor beta chains came from one sample sequenced in a study of blood T cell repertoires in COVID-19. Here immunoSEQ multiplex PCR was the method, and the copy in TCRdb shows in-frame clones only, minus some. The sample lists about 130,000 clones; roughly 90% were seen once. Material for sequencing was peripheral blood. These receptors all stem from a man over 45 with active or convalescent COVID-19.

The genes are TRBV11-2 and TRBJ2-3; D may be TRBD1 (6 bases). V was trimmed by 4 bases and J by 2 bases, leaving 16 bases between them. Germline V gives CDR1 SGHAT, CDR2 FQNNGV. This CDR3 spans 16 amino acids. This CDR3 is CASSSLQGRATDTQYF. The DNA for the CDR3 is TGTGCCAGCAGCTCATTACAGGGTAGAGCCACAGATACGCAGTATTTT.

V is TRBV19 and J is TRBJ2-1; 8 nucleotides line up with TRBD2. V was clipped by 7 bases and J by 3 bases; unmatched bases: 8. The CDR3 loop spans 15 amino acids. Germline-derived CDR1 and CDR2 are LNHDA and SQIVND (reference sequence). CDR3 coding DNA: TGTGCCAGTACCACGGGACTAGGCGGCTACAATGAGCAGTTCTTC. Protein sequence: CASTTGLGGYNEQFF.

J is TRBJ2-7 and V is TRBV30, with 8 bases aligning to TRBD1. The germline CDR1 and CDR2 sequences are GTSNPN and SVGIG (reference sequence). The CDR3 loop spans 12 amino acids. V lost 7 bases, J lost 3 bases, and 5 bases stayed unmatched. The CDR3 DNA sequence: TGTGCCTCGACGACAGGGGTCTACGAGCAGTACTTC. Residues: CASTTGVYEQYF.

This clone was detected a few times. The chain couples TRBV5-6 to TRBJ2-7, with D unresolved. The CDR3 covers 11 residues. Germline lookup yields CDR1 SGHDT and CDR2 YYEEEE. Trimming cost V 4 bases and J 4 bases, with 6 bases left between them. The CDR3 coding sequence is TGTGCCAGCAGCAATAGTTACGAGCAGTACTTC. It encodes CASSNSYEQYF.